This T cell receptor (beta chain) derives from a study of CD4+ T cells in melanoma. Findings of the study overall: A reported correlation linked neoantigen-specific CD4+ T cells to CD8+, macrophage and B cell function.

Method: immunoSEQ multiplex PCR; TCRdb's copy keeps in-frame clones and lacks some. Of about 21,000 clones in the sample, roughly 82% are singletons; the top ten hold 3.6%. Looked up from germline, CDR1 is SGHDT and CDR2 is YYEEEE. The CDR3 runs to 13 residues. V lost 3 bases, J lost 5 bases, and 9 bases lay in between. With respect to this clone: Its specificity is not known.

The source material was cells from a culture (not recorded whether cultured in vitro). The V and J genes are TRBV5-6 and TRBJ1-3; D is undetermined. The sequence was collected from a human donor with melanoma. CDR3 amino acids: CASSSYSRNTIYF. Here the CDR3 DNA reads TGTGCCAGCAGCTCGTACTCGAGAAACACCATATATTTT.